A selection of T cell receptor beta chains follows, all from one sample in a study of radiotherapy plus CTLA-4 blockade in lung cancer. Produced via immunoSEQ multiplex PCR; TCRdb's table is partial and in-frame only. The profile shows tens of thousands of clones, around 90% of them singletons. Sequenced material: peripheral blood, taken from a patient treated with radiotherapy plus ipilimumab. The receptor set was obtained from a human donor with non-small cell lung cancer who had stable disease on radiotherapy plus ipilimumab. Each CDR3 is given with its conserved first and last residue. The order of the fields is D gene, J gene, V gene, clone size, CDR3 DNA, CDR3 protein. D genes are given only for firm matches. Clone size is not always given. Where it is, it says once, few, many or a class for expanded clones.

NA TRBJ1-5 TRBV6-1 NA TGTGCCAGCAGTGAAAGGATTGGTGGTAGGAGCAATCAGCCCCAGCATTTT CASSERIGGRSNQPQHF
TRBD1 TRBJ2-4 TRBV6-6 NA TGTGCCAGCCGGGACAGCAAAAACATTCAGTACTTC CASRDSKNIQYF
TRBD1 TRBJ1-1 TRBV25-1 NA TGTGCCAGCAGTGAATACGGACAGGGGGCCCCTAACACTGAAGCTTTCTTT CASSEYGQGAPNTEAFF
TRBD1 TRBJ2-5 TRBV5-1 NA TGCGCCAGCAGCGACCGGTCTCGGGACAGGGGGCTGGAGACCCAGTACTTC CASSDRSRDRGLETQYF
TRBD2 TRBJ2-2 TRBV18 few TGTGCCAGCTCACGAGAGCGGGACCTGAACACCGGGGAGCTGTTTTTT CASSRERDLNTGELFF
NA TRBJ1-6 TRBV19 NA TGTGCCAGTAGTATCCCTAGCACGGGGAATAATTCACCCCTCCACTTT CASSIPSTGNNSPLHF
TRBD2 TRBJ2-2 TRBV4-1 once TGCGCCAGCAGCCAAGATAACGGGGGGGCCCTCGGGGAGCTGTTTTTT CASSQDNGGALGELFF
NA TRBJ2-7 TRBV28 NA TGTGCCAGCTTCGAAGGAGGGACAGATCTTTTCTCCTACGAGCAGTACTTC CASFEGGTDLFSYEQYF
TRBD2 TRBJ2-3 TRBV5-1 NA TGCGCCAGTAAACTAGCGGGGGGGACCACAGATACGCAGTATTTT CASKLAGGTTDTQYF
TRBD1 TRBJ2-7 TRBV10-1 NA TGCGCCAGCGACTCGCGGGACAGGGACCACGAGCAGTACTTC CASDSRDRDHEQYF
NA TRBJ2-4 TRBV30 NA TGTGCCTGGAGTTGGGGACCCGTAGCCAAAAACATTCAGTACTTC CAWSWGPVAKNIQYF
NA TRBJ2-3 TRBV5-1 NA TGCGCCAGCAGCTTGTGGGGGCAAGAGGGGGATACGCAGTATTTT CASSLWGQEGDTQYF
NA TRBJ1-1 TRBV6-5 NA TGTGCCAGCAGTTACCAGAAAAGGGGGACTGAAGCTTTCTTT CASSYQKRGTEAFF
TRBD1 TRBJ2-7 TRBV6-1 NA TGTGCCAGCAGTGAACTACAGGGGCAGGGCGAGCAGTACTTC CASSELQGQGEQYF
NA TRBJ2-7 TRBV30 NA TGTGCCTGGAGTCAAGGCTCCTACGAGCAGTACTTC CAWSQGSYEQYF
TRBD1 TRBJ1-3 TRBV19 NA TGTGCCAGCGGGACAGAGTCCGGGTCTGGAAACACCATATATTTT CASGTESGSGNTIYF
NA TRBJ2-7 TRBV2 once TGTGCCAGCAGTGCTAAGGGACAAGTCTCCTACGAGCAGTACTTC CASSAKGQVSYEQYF
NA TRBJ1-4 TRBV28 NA TGTGCCAGCAGGCAGATACAGGGTAATCAAGAAAAACTGTTTTTT CASRQIQGNQEKLFF
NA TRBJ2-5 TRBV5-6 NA TGTGCCAGCAGCTTCAAGCTGGTAGAGACCCAGTACTTC CASSFKLVETQYF
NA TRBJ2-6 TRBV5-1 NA TGCGCCAGCAGCACGGGGGCAAACCTCATCCTGACTTTC CASSTGANLILTF
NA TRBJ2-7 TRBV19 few TGTGCCAGTAGTATAGAGGCCGGGCCAACCTACGAGCAGTACTTC CASSIEAGPTYEQYF
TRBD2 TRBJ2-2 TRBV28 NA TGTGCCAGCAGGTCAGGACTAGTTCCCGGGGAGCTGTTTTTT CASRSGLVPGELFF
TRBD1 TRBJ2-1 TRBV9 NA TGTGCCAGCAGCCCCCGGCTAGGGGGCTTCCATGAGCAGTTCTTC CASSPRLGGFHEQFF
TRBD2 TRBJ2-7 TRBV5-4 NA TGTGCCAGCAGTTACGAGACTAGCGGTTCCTACGAGCAGTACTTC CASSYETSGSYEQYF
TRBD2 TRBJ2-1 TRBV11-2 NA TGTGCCAGCAGATTAGCGGGGCGGGCGACCTACAATGAGCAGTTCTTC CASRLAGRATYNEQFF
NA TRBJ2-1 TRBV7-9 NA TGTGCCAGCAGCTTAGTTGGGCCGGGTGAGCAGTTCTTC CASSLVGPGEQFF
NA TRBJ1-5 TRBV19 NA TGTGCCAGTAGTATAGATCGGACCAAAAATCAGCCCCAGCATTTT CASSIDRTKNQPQHF
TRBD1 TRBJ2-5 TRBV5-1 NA TGCGCCAGCAGCTTCGGACAGGGGGTAGCAGAGACCCAGTACTTC CASSFGQGVAETQYF
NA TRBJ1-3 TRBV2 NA TGTGCCAGCAGTGAGTCCCCAGGAAGCACCATATATTTT CASSESPGSTIYF
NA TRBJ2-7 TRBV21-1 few TGTGCCAGCAGTCCGACAGGGGGCTTTTACGAGCAGTACTTC CASSPTGGFYEQYF
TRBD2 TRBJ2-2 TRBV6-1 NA TGTGCCAGCAGTGGACTAGCGGGAGGGCGGACCGGGGAGCTGTTTTTT CASSGLAGGRTGELFF
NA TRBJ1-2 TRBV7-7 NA TGTGCTAGCAGCTTGGGGTCGAACAGGAATGGTGGCTACACCTTC CASSLGSNRNGGYTF
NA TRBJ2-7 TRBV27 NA TGTGCCAGCGGAGGCTCTCGAGGCACTAGCTACGAGCAGTACTTC CASGGSRGTSYEQYF
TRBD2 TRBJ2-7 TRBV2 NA TGTGCCAGCAGTGGACTAGCGGGAGCCTCTAGTCGATACTTC CASSGLAGASSRYF
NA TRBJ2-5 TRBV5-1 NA TGCGCCAGCAGCTTGGCCAGGGTGGGAGCAGAGACCCAGTACTTC CASSLARVGAETQYF
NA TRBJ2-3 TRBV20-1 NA TGCAGTGCTAGAGTACCAGATACGCAGTATTTT CSARVPDTQYF
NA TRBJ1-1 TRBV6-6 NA TGTGCCAGCAGTTACAATGGGGCTGGGAACACTGAAGCTTTCTTT CASSYNGAGNTEAFF
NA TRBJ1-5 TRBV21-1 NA TGTGCCAGCAGCAAAGTCGGACACAATCAGCCCCAGCATTTT CASSKVGHNQPQHF
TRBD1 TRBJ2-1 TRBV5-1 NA TGCGCCAGCGGTACAGGGGGGAGCTCCTACAATGAGCAGTTCTTC CASGTGGSSYNEQFF
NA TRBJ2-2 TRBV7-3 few TGTGCCAGCAGCTCCATAGTGGGTTCCGGGGAGCTGTTTTTT CASSSIVGSGELFF
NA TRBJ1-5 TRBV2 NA TGTGCCAGCAGTTCTAGGGGTTTTCAGCCCCAGCATTTT CASSSRGFQPQHF
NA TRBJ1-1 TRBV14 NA TGTGCCAGCAGCCAAGATAGGACGGCGGTGGACACTGAAGCTTTCTTT CASSQDRTAVDTEAFF
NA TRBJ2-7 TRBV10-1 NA TGCGCCAGCAGTGAGAATAACAGAAACGAGCAGTACTTC CASSENNRNEQYF
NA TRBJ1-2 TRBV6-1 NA TGTGCCAGCAGTGAGTGGGGGGGAGATGGCTACACCTTC CASSEWGGDGYTF
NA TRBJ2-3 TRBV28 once TGTGCCAGCAGAAAATCGGGGGCTTTAGATACGCAGTATTTT CASRKSGALDTQYF
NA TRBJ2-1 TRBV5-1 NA TGCGCCAGCAGTAAGGTCGGGGGTTCCAATGAGCAGTTCTTC CASSKVGGSNEQFF
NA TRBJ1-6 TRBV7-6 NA TGTGCCAGCAGCTTAGGCGCAGGGAGCAATTCACCCCTCCACTTT CASSLGAGSNSPLHF
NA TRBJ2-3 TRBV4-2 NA TGTGCCAGCAGCCAAGAAGCCACAGGCTTCGGCACAGATACGCAGTATTTT CASSQEATGFGTDTQYF
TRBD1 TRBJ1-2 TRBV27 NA TGTGCCAGCAGTTTATCCATACAACAGGGGGCGCTTGGTGGCTACACCTTC CASSLSIQQGALGGYTF
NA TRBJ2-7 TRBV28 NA TGTGCCAGCATTCCACCGGACAACTCCTACGAGCAGTACTTC CASIPPDNSYEQYF
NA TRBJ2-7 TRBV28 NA TGTGCCAGCAGTTTAGATCTTTTTCTCCGCAACTCCTACGAGCAGTACTTC CASSLDLFLRNSYEQYF
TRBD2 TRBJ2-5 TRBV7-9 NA TGTGCCAGCAGCGGACCGACTAGCGGGAGGGCAGGAGAGACCCAGTACTTC CASSGPTSGRAGETQYF
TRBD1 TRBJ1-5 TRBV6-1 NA TGTGCCAGCAGTGAAGACAGGGGGAGCAATCAGCCCCAGCATTTT CASSEDRGSNQPQHF
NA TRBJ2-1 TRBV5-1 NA TGCGCCAGCAGCTTGGAGTGGACGAATGAGCAGTTCTTC CASSLEWTNEQFF
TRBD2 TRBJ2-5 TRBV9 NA TGTGCCAGCAGCGTAGGAGGAATAGCGGGGGGGCAAGAGACCCAGTACTTC CASSVGGIAGGQETQYF
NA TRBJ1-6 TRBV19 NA TGTGCCAGTAGTAGACCTTCAGGGACTAGTAATTCACCCCTCCACTTT CASSRPSGTSNSPLHF
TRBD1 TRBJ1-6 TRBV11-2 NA TGTGCCAGCAGCTTAGGACTCGGGACAGGTTTAGCTTCACCCCTCCACTTT CASSLGLGTGLASPLHF
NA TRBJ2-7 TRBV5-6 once TGTGCCAGCAGCATATCCGGGACACAGACCTACGAGCAGTACTTC CASSISGTQTYEQYF
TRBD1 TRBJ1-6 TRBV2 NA TGTGCCAGCGGGACAGGGGGATCTTCACCCCTCCACTTT CASGTGGSSPLHF
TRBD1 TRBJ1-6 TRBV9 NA TGTGCCAGCAGCGTAGCAGGGACAGGGGTTAATTCACCCCTCCACTTT CASSVAGTGVNSPLHF